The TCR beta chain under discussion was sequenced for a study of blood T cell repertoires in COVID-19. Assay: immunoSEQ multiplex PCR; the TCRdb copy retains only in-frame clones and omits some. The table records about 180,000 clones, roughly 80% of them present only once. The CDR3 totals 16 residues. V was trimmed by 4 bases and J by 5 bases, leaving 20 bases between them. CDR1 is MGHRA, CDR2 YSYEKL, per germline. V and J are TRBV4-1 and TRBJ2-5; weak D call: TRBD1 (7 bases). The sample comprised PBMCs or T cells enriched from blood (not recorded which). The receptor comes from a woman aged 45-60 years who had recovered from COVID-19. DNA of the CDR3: TGCGCCAGCAGCCCCCACGTAAAGGGGGCGGGGGAGACCCAGTACTTC. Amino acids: CASSPHVKGAGETQYF.